This TCR beta chain derives from a study of blood T cell repertoires in COVID-19. At the level of the study: COVID-19 samples collected from the United States, Italy and Spain covered acute and convalescent phases. T cells, B-cell-depleted T cells, or PBMCs provided the cDNA or gDNA that served as material.

Trimming cost V 0 bases and J 1 base, with 6 bases left between them. CDR3 length equals 14 residues. The germline gives CDR1 LGHDT, CDR2 YNNKEL (reference sequence). The data were produced by immunoSEQ multiplex PCR, yet TCRdb's version contains in-frame clones alone and is incomplete. The table has about 140,000 clones, approximately 87% seen once. The source of this sequence is a man in his fifties or sixties with active COVID-19. The rearrangement uses TRBV3-1 (or the pseudogene TRBV3-2) and TRBJ1-2; possibly TRBD1 for D (5 bases). The material sequenced was peripheral blood. CDR3 protein: CASSQEDSNYGYTF. The CDR3 DNA is TGTGCCAGCAGCCAAGAAGACAGTAACTATGGCTACACCTTC.